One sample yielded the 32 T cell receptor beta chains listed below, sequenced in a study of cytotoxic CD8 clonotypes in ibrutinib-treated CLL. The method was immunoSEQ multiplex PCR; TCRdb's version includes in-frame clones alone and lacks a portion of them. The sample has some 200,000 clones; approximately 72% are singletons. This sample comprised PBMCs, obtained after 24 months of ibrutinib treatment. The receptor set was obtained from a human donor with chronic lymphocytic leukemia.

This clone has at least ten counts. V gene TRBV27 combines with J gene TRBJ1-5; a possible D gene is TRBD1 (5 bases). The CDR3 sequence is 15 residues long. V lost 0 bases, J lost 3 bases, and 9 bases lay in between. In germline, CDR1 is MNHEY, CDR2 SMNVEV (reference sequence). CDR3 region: CASSLSGRYNQPQHF. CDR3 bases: TGTGCCAGCAGTTTATCGGGACGCTACAATCAGCCCCAGCATTTT.

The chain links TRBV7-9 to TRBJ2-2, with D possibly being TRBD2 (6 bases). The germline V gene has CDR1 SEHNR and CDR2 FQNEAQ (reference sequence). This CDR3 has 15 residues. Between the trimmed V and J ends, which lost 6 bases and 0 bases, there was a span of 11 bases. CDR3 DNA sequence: TGTGCCAGCAGGTCGGGACTCGCGAACACCGGGGAGCTGTTTTTT. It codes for CASRSGLANTGELFF.

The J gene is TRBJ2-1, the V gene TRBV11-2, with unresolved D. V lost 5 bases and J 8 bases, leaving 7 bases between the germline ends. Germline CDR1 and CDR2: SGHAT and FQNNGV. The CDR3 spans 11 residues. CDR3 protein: CASSLGHEQFF. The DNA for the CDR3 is TGTGCCAGCAGCCTGGGCCATGAGCAGTTCTTC. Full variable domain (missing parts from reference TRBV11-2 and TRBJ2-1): EAGVAQSPRYKIIEKRQSVAFWCNPISGHATLYWYQQILGQGPKLLIQFQNNGVVDDSQLPKDRFSAERLKGVDSTLKIQPAKLEDSAVYLCASSLGHEQFFGPGTRLTVL.

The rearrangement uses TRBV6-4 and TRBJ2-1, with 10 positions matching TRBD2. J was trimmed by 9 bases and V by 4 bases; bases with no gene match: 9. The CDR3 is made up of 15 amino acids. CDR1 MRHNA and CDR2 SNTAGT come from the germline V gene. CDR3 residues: CASSVRTSGDGEQFF. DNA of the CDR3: TGTGCCAGCAGTGTGCGGACTAGCGGAGACGGTGAGCAGTTCTTC.

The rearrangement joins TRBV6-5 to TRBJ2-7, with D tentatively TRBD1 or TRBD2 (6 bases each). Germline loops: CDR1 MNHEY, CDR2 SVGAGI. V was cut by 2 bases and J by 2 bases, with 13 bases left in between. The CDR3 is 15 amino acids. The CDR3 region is CASSYLRGHTYEQYF. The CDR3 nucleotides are TGTGCCAGCAGTTACCTACGGGGGCATACCTACGAGCAGTACTTC.

The CDR3 spells CASSPRVPVDTEAFF. The CDR3 nucleotides read TGCGCCAGCAGCCCTAGGGTCCCCGTGGACACTGAAGCTTTCTTT. The V gene is TRBV5-1, the J gene TRBJ1-1; D is unclear. Germline V CDR1 and CDR2: SGHRS, YFSETQ. V shed 4 bases and J shed 3 bases, with 16 bases lying between them. CDR3 length: 15 amino acids.

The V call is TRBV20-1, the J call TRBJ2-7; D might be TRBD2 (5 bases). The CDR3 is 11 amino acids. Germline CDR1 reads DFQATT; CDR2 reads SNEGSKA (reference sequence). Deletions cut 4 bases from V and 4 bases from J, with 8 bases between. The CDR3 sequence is CSAISAYEQYF. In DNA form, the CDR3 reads TGCAGTGCTATTAGCGCATACGAGCAGTACTTC.

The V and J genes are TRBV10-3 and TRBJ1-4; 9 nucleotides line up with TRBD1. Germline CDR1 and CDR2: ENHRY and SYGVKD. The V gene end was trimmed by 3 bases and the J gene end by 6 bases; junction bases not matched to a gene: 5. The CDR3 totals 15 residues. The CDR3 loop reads CAISEYRGPDEKLFF. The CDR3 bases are TGTGCCATCAGTGAATACAGGGGGCCGGATGAAAAACTGTTTTTT.

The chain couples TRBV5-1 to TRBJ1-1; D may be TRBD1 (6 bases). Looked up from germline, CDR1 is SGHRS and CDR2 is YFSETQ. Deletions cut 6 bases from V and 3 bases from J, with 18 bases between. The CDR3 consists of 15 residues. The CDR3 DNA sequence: TGCGCCAGCACTACGGACCCAGGGGTGCACACTGAAGCTTTCTTT. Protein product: CASTTDPGVHTEAFF.

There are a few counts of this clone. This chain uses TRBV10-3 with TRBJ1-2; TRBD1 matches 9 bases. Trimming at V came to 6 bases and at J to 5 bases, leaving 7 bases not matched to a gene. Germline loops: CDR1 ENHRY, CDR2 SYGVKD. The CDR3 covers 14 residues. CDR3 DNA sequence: TGTGCCATCAGGGCCGGGACAGGGAATTATGGCTACACCTTC. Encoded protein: CAIRAGTGNYGYTF.

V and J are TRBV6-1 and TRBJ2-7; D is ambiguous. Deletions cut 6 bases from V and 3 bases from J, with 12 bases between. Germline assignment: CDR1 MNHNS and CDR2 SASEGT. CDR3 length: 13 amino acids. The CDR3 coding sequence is TGTGCCAGCAGAGGGTTCCACGGCTACGAGCAGTACTTC. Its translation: CASRGFHGYEQYF.

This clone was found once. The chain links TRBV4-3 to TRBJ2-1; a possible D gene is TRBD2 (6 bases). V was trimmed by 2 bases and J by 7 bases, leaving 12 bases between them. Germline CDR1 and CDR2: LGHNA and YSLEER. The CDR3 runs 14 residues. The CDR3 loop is CASSQLGTPNEQFF. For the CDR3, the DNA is TGCGCCAGCAGCCAACTCGGGACTCCTAATGAGCAGTTCTTC.

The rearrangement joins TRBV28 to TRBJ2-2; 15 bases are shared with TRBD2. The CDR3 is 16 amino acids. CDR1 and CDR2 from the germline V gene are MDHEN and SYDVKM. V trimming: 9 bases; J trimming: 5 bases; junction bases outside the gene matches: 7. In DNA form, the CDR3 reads TGTGCCAGTCGACGGGGGACTAGCGGGAGGACCGGGGAGCTGTTTTTT. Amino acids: CASRRGTSGRTGELFF.

The CDR3 reads CASSGGGAWEKLFF. The CDR3 DNA reads as TGTGCCAGCAGTGGTGGGGGGGCTTGGGAAAAACTGTTTTTT. The rearrangement links TRBV6-1 to TRBJ1-4, with D perhaps matching TRBD1 (6 bases). V was pared by 4 bases and J by 8 bases, with 14 bases between. In germline, CDR1 is MNHNS, CDR2 SASEGT. There are 14 residues in the CDR3.

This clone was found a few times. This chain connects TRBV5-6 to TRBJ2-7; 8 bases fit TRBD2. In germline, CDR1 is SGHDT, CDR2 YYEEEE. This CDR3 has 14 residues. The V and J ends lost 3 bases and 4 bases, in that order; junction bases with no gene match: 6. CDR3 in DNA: TGTGCCAGCAGCTGGCGCGGGAGGACATACGAGCAGTACTTC. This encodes CASSWRGRTYEQYF.

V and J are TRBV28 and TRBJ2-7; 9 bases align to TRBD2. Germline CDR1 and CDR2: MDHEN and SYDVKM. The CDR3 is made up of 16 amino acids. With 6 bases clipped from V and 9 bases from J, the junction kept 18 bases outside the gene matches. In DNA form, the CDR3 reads TGTGCCAGCAGCCGTATCGGGCTAGCGGGGAGGATGGGGCAGTACTTC. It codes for CASSRIGLAGRMGQYF.

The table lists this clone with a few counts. The DNA of the CDR3 is TGTGCCAGCAGCTCAGGGGGACCCAAAGAAGAGACCCAGTACTTC. Translation gives CASSSGGPKEETQYF. The rearrangement joins TRBV11-2 to TRBJ2-5; 7 nucleotides agree with TRBD1. The CDR3 contains 15 residues. CDR1 SGHAT and CDR2 FQNNGV come from the germline V gene. The V gene end was trimmed by 4 bases and the J gene end by 3 bases; junction bases not matched to a gene: 8.

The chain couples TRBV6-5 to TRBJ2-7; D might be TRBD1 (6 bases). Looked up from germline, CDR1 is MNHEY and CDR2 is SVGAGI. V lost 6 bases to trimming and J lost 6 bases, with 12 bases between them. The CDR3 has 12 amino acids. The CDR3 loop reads CASRSYRAEQYF. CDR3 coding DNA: TGTGCCAGCAGATCCTACAGGGCCGAGCAGTACTTC.

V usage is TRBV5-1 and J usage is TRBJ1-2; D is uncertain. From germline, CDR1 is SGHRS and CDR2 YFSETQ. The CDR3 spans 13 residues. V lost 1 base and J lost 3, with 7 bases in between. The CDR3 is CASSLIGYYGYTF. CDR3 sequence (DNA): TGCGCCAGCAGCTTGATTGGATACTATGGCTACACCTTC. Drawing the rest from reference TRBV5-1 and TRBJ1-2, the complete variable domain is KAGVTQTPRYLIKTRGQQVTLSCSPISGHRSVSWYQQTPGQGLQFLFEYFSETQRNKGNFPGRFSGRQFSNSRSEMNVSTLELGDSALYLCASSLIGYYGYTFGSGTRLTVV.

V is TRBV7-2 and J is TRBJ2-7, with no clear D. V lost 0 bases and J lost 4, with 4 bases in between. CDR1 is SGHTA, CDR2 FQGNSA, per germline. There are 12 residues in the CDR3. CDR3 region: CASSLALYEQYF. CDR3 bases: TGTGCCAGCAGCTTAGCGCTATACGAGCAGTACTTC. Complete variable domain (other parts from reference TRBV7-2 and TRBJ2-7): GAGVSQSPSNKVTEKGKDVELRCDPISGHTALYWYRQSLGQGLEFLIYFQGNSAPDKSGLPSDRFSAERTGGSVSTLTIQRTQQEDSAVYLCASSLALYEQYFGPGTRLTVT.

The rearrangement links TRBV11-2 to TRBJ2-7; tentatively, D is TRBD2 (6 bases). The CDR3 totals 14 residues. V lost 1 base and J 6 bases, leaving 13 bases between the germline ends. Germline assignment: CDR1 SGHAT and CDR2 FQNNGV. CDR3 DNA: TGTGCCAGCAGCTTAGTCGGGCGGGAAGGCGAGCAGTACTTC. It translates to CASSLVGREGEQYF.

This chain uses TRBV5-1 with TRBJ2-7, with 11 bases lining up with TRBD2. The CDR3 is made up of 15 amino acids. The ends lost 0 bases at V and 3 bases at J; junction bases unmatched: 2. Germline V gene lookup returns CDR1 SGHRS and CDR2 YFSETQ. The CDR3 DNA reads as TGCGCCAGCAGCTTGGCACTAGCGGGAGTCTACGAGCAGTACTTC. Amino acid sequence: CASSLALAGVYEQYF.

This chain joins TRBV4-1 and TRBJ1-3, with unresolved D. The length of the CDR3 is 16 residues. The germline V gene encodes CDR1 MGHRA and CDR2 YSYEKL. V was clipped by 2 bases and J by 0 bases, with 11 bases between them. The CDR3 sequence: CASSQKEGISGNTIYF. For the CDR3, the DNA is TGCGCCAGCAGCCAAAAGGAAGGGATCTCTGGAAACACCATATATTTT.

The CDR3 DNA follows: TGTGCCAGCAGCCCCGGTGGGGGGTTCTACGAGCAGTACTTC. This encodes CASSPGGGFYEQYF. The chain couples TRBV7-2 to TRBJ2-7; weak D call: TRBD2 (6 bases). The V gene lost 5 bases and the J gene lost 3 bases, with 14 bases spanning the gap. Germline assignment: CDR1 SGHTA and CDR2 FQGNSA. The CDR3 is 14 residues long. The whole variable domain, remainder taken from reference TRBV7-2 and TRBJ2-7, is GAGVSQSPSNKVTEKGKDVELRCDPISGHTALYWYRQSLGQGLEFLIYFQGNSAPDKSGLPSDRFSAERTGGSVSTLTIQRTQQEDSAVYLCASSPGGGFYEQYFGPGTRLTVT.

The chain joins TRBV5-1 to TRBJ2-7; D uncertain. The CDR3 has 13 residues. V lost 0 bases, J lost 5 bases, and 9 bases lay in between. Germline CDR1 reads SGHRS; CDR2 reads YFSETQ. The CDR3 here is CASSLAAVDEQYF. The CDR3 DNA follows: TGCGCCAGCAGCTTGGCCGCAGTCGACGAGCAGTACTTC. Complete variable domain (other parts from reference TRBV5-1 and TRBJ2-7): KAGVTQTPRYLIKTRGQQVTLSCSPISGHRSVSWYQQTPGQGLQFLFEYFSETQRNKGNFPGRFSGRQFSNSRSEMNVSTLELGDSALYLCASSLAAVDEQYFGPGTRLTVT.

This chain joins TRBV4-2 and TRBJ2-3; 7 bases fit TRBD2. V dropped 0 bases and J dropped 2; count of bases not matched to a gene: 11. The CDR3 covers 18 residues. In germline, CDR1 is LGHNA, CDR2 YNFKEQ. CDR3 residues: CASSQEGGPAKYTDTQYF. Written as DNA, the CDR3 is TGTGCCAGCAGCCAAGAGGGAGGGCCAGCAAAATACACAGATACGCAGTATTTT.

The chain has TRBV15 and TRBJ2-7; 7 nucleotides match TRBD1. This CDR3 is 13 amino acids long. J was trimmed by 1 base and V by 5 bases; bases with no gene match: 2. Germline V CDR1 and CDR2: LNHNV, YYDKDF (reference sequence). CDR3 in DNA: TGTGCCACCAGCGACAGGGATTCCTACGAGCAGTACTTC. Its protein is CATSDRDSYEQYF.

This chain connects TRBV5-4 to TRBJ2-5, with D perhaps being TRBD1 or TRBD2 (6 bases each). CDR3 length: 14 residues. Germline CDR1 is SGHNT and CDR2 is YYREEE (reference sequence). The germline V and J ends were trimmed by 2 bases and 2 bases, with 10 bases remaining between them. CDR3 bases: TGTGCCAGCAGCTTTGGGGGGCAGCAAGAGACCCAGTACTTC. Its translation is CASSFGGQQETQYF.

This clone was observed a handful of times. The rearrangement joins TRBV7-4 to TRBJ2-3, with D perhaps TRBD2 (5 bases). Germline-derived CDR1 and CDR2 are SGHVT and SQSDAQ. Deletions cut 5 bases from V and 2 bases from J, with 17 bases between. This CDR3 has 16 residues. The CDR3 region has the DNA TGTGCCAGCAGCCCTTCCACAACGGGGATCACAGATACGCAGTATTTT. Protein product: CASSPSTTGITDTQYF.

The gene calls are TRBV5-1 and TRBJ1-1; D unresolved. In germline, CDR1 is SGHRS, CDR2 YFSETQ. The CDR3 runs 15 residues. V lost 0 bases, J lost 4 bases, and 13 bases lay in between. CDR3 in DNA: TGCGCCAGCAGCTTGGTTTCGCGGGGAGCCACTGAAGCTTTCTTT. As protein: CASSLVSRGATEAFF.

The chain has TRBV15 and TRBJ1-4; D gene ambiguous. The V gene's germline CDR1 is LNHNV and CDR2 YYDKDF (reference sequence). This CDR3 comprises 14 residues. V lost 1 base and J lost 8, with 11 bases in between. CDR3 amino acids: CATSRVRLGEKLFF. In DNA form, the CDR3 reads TGTGCCACCAGCAGAGTCCGCCTAGGGGAAAAACTGTTTTTT. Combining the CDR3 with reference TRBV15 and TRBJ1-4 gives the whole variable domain DAMVIQNPRYQVTQFGKPVTLSCSQTLNHNVMYWYQQKSSQAPKLLFHYYDKDFNNEADTPDNFQSRRPNTSFCFLDIRSPGLGDTAMYLCATSRVRLGEKLFFGSGTQLSVL.

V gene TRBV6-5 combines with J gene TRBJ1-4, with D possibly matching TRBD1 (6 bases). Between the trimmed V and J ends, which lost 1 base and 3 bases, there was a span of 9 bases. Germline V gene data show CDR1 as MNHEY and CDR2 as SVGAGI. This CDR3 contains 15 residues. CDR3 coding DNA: TGTGCCAGCAGTTACTGGGCAGGGGCTAATGAAAAACTGTTTTTT. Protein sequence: CASSYWAGANEKLFF.